This TCR beta chain was captured in a study of PD-L1 blockade in urothelial cancer (dated by TCRdb to 2017 to 2019). Study-wide context: Every patient began therapy in about 2014 and was given atezolizumab 1,200 mg intravenously every 3 weeks. Pretreatment blood TCR-seq was available for under 35 patients, at least one posttreatment blood collection was obtained for about 24 patients, and tumor TCR-seq was available for about 24 patients. Under ten patients reached durable clinical benefit, while about 20 patients did not. Progression-free survival longer than 6 months counted as durable clinical benefit, and TCR features were additionally tested against both progression-free and overall survival. About nine tenths of the roughly 29 patients were identified as males with urothelial cancer of bladder origin, and a prior smoking history was reported by 18 of 29 patients. Blood samples were analyzed at two time points: 3 weeks after treatment start (second dose) and 6 weeks after treatment start. An ECOG performance status of 0 or 1 was recorded for the patients, and 0 to 3 prior chemotherapy regimens had been received by the patients. In the same patients who had TCR sequencing, pretreatment tumors also underwent whole exome sequencing and RNA sequencing. Pretreatment tumor samples, along with matched peripheral blood serially collected before and after atezolizumab treatment, were subjected to TCR sequencing. Blood samples yielded a median of about 150,000 T cells and approximately 83,000 unique TCRs, with median clonality roughly 0.084. Somatic, immune and clinical correlates of response to PD-L1 blockade with atezolizumab in urothelial cancer were the focus of an exploratory multi-omic analysis. What the authors observed across the whole study: Improved progression-free and overall survival was found to be associated with pretreatment peripheral blood TCR clonality below the median. Because the sample size was small (n ≈ 27) and many exploratory analyses were performed, the results are intended to be hypothesis-generating. Greater expansion of tumor-associated TCR clones in peripheral blood 3 weeks after the start of treatment was observed in patients with durable benefit (n of about 20, p = 0.022).

The CDR3 holds 15 amino acids from the cysteine to the phenylalanine. Of all the DNA, just the CDR3 is kept, 45 bases in frame from base 1. CDR1 and CDR2, looked up from the germline V gene, are SGHVS and FNYEAQ. V lost 4 bases and J lost 2 bases, and the count of bases not matched to a germline gene is 1. Each PCR received spiked-in synthetic TCR analog templates so that absolute template abundance could be estimated from read counts. The immunoSEQ assay used bias-controlled V and J gene primers to amplify TCRbeta CDR3 regions from genomic DNA. Sequencing of rearranged TCRbeta segments was performed at approximately 20X coverage. Turning to the authors' computational methods: Clustering was used to correct sequencing errors, and CDR3s were annotated against IMGT so that V, D and J genes could be assigned. Downstream analyses used only productive TCRbeta rearrangements, leaving out any out-of-frame or stop-codon sequences. Clonality was calculated as one minus the Shannon entropy normalized by the log of the number of unique productive sequences. Clones differing between time points or between blood and tumor were identified using Fisher's exact test with Benjamini-Hochberg correction, with an adjusted p below 0.01 applied as the threshold. In TCRdb, the immuneACCESS table is reduced to in-frame sequences with V and J assigned. These tables do not hold every clone; where another copy was compared, an unresolved V gene accounts for under half, and the others remain unexplained. Clone size and the V and J calls come from that table; the DNA yielded D and trimming. The sample table lists tens of thousands of clones, around 80% of them with a count of one. The top ten clonotypes cover roughly 16% of the sample.

A total of 29 patients with locally advanced or metastatic urothelial carcinoma, treated at Memorial Sloan Kettering on a trial protocol, made up the cohort. Peripheral blood mononuclear cells were collected pretreatment and during treatment, with between 1 and 8 total time points per patient. The Qiagen DNeasy Blood extraction kit was used to purify genomic DNA from total PBMCs and tumor samples. Collected pretreatment and during treatment, PBMCs were isolated and stored as previously described. A remark on this clone: What this receptor recognizes is not known. One base away there is no much larger clone; base qualities are not given.

The sequence came from a man aged 55 to 70 with urothelial cancer. Here the chain combines TRBV7-6 and TRBJ2-3, and 12 bases in between align with TRBD2. Sequenced here: PBMCs, sampled around atezolizumab (anti-PD-L1) treatment. The CDR3 reads as follows: CASSWTSGVTDTQYF. The DNA is TGTGCCAGCAGCTGGACTAGCGGGGTCACAGATACGCAGTATTTT.